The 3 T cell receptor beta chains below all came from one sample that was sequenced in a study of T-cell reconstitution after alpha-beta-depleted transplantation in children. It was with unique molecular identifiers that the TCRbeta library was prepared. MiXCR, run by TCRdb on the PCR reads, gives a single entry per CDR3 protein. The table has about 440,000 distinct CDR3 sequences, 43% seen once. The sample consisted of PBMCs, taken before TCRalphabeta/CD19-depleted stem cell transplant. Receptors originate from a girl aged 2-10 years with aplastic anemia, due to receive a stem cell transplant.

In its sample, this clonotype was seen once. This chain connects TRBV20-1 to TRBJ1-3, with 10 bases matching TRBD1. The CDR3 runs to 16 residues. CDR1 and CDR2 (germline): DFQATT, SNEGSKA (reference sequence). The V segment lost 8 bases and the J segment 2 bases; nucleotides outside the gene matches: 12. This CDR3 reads CSTRRDRGEPGNTIYF. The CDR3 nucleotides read TGCAGTACAAGACGGGACAGGGGAGAACCTGGAAACACCATATATTTT.

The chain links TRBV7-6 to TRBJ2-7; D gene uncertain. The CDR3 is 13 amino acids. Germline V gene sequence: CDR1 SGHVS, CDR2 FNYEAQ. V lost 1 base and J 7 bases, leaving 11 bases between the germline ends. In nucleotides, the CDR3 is TGTGCCAGCAGCTTAGATCTAGGTTTGGAGCAGTACTTC. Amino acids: CASSLDLGLEQYF.

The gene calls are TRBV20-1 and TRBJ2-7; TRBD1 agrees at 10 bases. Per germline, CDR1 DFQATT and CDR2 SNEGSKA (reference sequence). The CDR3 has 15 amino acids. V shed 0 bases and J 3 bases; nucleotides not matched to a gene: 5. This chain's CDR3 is CSARDMDRGSYEQYF. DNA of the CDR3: TGCAGTGCTAGAGATATGGACAGGGGGAGCTACGAGCAGTACTTC.